This T cell receptor (beta chain) was identified during a study of T cell responses to AZD1222 COVID-19 vaccine. The trim removed 1 base at V and 5 bases at J, leaving 4 bases unmatched. The CDR3 spans 14 residues. Germline CDR1 and CDR2: WNHNN and SYGVQD (reference sequence). Only in-frame clones appear in the TCRdb table, and some are missing; sequencing was by immunoSEQ multiplex PCR. The sample has about 130,000 clones, approximately 88% seen once. Sequenced material: peripheral blood, taken on day 0 of AZD1222 vaccination. The chain employs TRBV10-1 and TRBJ2-7, with 8 bases matching TRBD2. The sequence was collected from an adult in good health. The CDR3 spells CASSEWVAGNEQYF. The CDR3 coding sequence is TGCGCCAGCAGTGAGTGGGTAGCGGGAAACGAGCAGTACTTC.